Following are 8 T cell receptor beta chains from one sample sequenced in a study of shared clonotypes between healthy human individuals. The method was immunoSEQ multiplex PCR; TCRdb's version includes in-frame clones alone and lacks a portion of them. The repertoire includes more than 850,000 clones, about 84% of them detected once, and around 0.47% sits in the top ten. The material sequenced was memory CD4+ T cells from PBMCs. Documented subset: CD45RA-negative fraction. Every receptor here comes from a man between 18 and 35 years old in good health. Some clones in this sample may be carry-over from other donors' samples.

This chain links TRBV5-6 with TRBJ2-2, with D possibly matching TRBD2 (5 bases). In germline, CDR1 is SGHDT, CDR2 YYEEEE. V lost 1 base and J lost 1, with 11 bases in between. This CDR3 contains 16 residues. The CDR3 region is CASSLLRLQNTGELFF. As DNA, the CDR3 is TGTGCCAGCAGCTTGCTGCGACTACAGAACACCGGGGAGCTGTTTTTT.

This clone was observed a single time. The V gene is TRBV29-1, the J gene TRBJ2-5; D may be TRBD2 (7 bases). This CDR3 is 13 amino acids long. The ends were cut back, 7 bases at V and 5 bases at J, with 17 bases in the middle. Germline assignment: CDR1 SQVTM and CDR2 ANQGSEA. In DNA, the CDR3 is TGCAGCGCCGGGGGGACAACAAGGGAGACCCAGTACTTC. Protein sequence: CSAGGTTRETQYF.

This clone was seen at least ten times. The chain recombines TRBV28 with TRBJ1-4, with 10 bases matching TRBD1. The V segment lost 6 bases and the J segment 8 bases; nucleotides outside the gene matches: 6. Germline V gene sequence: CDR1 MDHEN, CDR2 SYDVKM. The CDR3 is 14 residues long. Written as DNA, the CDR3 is TGTGCCAGCAGCGGGGACAGGGGAGAGGAAAAACTGTTTTTT. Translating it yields CASSGDRGEEKLFF.

In nucleotides, the CDR3 is TGTGCCAGCAGTGGAATCGGGACAGGGCGCACTGAAGCTTTCTTT. It codes for CASSGIGTGRTEAFF. This rearrangement joins TRBV28 to TRBJ1-1, with TRBD1 matching over 9 bases. Per the germline V gene, CDR1 is MDHEN and CDR2 is SYDVKM. J was trimmed by 4 bases and V by 5 bases; bases with no gene match: 8. The CDR3 has 15 amino acids.

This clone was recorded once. Written as DNA, the CDR3 is TGTGCCAGCAGCCCTGGACGGCACTACGAGCAGTACTTC. It translates to CASSPGRHYEQYF. This chain joins TRBV7-3 and TRBJ2-7; D not certain. This CDR3 is built from 13 residues. The V end lost 5 bases, the J end lost 3 bases, and 11 bases lay between the germline ends. Germline CDR1 reads SGHTA; CDR2 reads FQGTGA.

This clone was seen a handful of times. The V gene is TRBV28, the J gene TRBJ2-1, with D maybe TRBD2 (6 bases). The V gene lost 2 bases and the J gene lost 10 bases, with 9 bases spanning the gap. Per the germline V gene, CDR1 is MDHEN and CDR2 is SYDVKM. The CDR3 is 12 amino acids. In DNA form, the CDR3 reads TGTGCCAGCAGTTTACAAAGCGGGGAGCAGTTCTTC. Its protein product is CASSLQSGEQFF.

The CDR3 is CASGRIGTAPIYSNQPQHF. Here the CDR3 DNA reads TGTGCCAGCGGGAGAATTGGGACAGCCCCCATTTATAGCAATCAGCCCCAGCATTTT. The chain recombines TRBV7-9 with TRBJ1-5, with 7 positions matching TRBD1. The V gene's germline CDR1 is SEHNR and CDR2 FQNEAQ (reference sequence). The CDR3 sequence is 19 residues long. After removal of 8 bases from V and 0 bases from J, the junction contained 19 bases not matched to a gene.

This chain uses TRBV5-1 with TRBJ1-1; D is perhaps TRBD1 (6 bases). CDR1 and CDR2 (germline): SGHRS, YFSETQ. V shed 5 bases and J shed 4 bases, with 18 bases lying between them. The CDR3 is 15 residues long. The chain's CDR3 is CASRAGGAEGTEAFF. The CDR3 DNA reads TGCGCCAGCAGGGCCGGGGGGGCCGAGGGCACTGAAGCTTTCTTT.